This T cell receptor beta chain was captured by sequencing in a study of T cells in Graves' hyperthyroidism and ophthalmopathy. Findings and limits, study-wide: Most clonotypes that expanded in the thyroid above 0.001 also showed up in blood.

This clonotype was found many times. Its antigen is currently unknown. RNA transcripts yielded amplified TCR beta CDR3 regions. The HTBI primer set drove a first-round RT-PCR of the TCR CDR3. TCRdb used MiXCR to reprocess the multiplex PCR reads, holding one entry per CDR3 protein. The sample includes around 580,000 distinct CDR3 sequences, over 15% of them seen just once. Deletions cut 1 base from V and 0 bases from J, with 9 bases between. Per germline, CDR1 SGHTA and CDR2 FQGNSA. The CDR3 totals 15 residues. Across 18 months, stable Graves' hyperthyroidism was marked by no progression to ophthalmopathy. Disease duration under 2 months; hyperthyroidism patients were aged 18 to 65. The PBMCs had their origin in around 10 ml of fresh peripheral blood.

The sample was blood. The rearrangement links TRBV7-2 to TRBJ1-2; no firm D call. This receptor was obtained from a woman aged 18-29 years with Graves' hyperthyroidism. The CDR3: CASSLDPGPNYGYTF. Here the CDR3 DNA reads TGTGCCAGCAGCTTAGATCCGGGCCCTAACTATGGCTACACCTTC.